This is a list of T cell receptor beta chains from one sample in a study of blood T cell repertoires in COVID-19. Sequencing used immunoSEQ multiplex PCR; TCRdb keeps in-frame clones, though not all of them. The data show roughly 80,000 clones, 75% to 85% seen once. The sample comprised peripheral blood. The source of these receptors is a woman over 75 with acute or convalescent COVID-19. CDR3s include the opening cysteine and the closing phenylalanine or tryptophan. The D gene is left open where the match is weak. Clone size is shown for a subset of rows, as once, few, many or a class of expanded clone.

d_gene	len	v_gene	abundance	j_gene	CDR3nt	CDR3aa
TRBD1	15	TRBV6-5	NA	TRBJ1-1	TGTGCCAGCAGTTACAGGACAGGTACTAGCACTGAAGCTTTCTTT	CASSYRTGTSTEAFF
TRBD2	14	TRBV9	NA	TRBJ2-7	TGTGCCAGCAGCGTAGGAGTTGGGAGCGGGGGGCAGTACTTC	CASSVGVGSGGQYF
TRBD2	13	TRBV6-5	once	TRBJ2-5	TGTGCCAGCAGTTGGGGAGGGTGGGAGACCCAGTACTTC	CASSWGGWETQYF
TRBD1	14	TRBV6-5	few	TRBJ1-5	TGTGCCAGCAGCTGGGACAGGTGGGGGCAGCCCCAGCATTTT	CASSWDRWGQPQHF
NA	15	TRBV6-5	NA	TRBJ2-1	TGTGCCAGCAGCCGAGCCCCCCCCTTTCGCAATGAGCAGTTCTTC	CASSRAPPFRNEQFF
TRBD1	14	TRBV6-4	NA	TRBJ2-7	TGTGCCAGCTCGCCGGACAGGGGCTCCTACGAGCAGTACTTC	CASSPDRGSYEQYF
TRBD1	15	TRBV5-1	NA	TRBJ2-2	TGCGCCAGCAGCCTAGGGACAGGGGGAACCGGGGAGCTGTTTTTT	CASSLGTGGTGELFF
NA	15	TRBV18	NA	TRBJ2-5	TGTGCCAGCTCACCGTCGGAGGCCATAACAGAGACCCAGTACTTC	CASSPSEAITETQYF
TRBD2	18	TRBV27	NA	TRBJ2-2	TGTGCCAGCAGCACCCGCCCCCTGGGAGGGGCTGGTACCGGGGAGCTGTTTTTT	CASSTRPLGGAGTGELFF
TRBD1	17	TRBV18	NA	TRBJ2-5	TGTGCCAGCTCACCCTCGACAGGGGGCGAGGTGGGGGAGACCCAGTACTTC	CASSPSTGGEVGETQYF
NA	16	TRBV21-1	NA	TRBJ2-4	TGTGCCAGAATCTTGACGGGCGGGTTAGCCAAAAACATTCAGTACTTC	CARILTGGLAKNIQYF
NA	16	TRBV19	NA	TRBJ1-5	TGTGCCAGTAGTATAGATACAGGAGGGGGCAATCAGCCCCAGCATTTT	CASSIDTGGGNQPQHF
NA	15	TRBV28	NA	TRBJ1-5	TGTGCCAGCAGCGGGGGGCGGGGGGCGCGACAGCCCCAGCATTTT	CASSGGRGARQPQHF
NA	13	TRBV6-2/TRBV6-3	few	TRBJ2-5	TGTGCCAGCAGTTTCCTGGGGAGGGAGACCCAGTACTTC	CASSFLGRETQYF
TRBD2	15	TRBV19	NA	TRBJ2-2	TGTGCCAGTAGTATAGGAGCGGGAAACACCGGGGAGCTGTTTTTT	CASSIGAGNTGELFF
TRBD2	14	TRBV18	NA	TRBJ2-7	TGTGCCAGCTCACCACCGGCGGGAGGCTACGAGCAGTACTTC	CASSPPAGGYEQYF
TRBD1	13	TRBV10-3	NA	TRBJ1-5	TGTGCCATCACTGACAGGGAAGATCAGCCCCAGCATTTT	CAITDREDQPQHF
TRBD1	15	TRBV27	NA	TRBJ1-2	TGTGCCAGCAGTTTACAGGGGGGCGCGTACTATGGCTACACCTTC	CASSLQGGAYYGYTF
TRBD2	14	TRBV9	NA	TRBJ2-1	TGTGCCAGCAGTGAGACTAGCCTCTACAATGAGCAGTTCTTC	CASSETSLYNEQFF
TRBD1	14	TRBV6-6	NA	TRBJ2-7	TGTGCCATCGTCCGAGGACAGGGGGACTACGAGCAGTACTTC	CAIVRGQGDYEQYF
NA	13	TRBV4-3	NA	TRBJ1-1	TGCGCCAGCAGAAGGTCCGGGGGCACTGAAGCTTTCTTT	CASRRSGGTEAFF
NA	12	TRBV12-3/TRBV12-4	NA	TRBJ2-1	TGTGCCAGCAGTCGACTAGGCAGCGAGCAGTTCTTC	CASSRLGSEQFF
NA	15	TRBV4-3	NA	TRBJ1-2	TGCGCCAGCAGCCCTTCGGGAGGGGCTAACTATGGCTACACCTTC	CASSPSGGANYGYTF
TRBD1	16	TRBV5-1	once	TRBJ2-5	TGCGCCAGCAGCTTGGCGGGACAGGGGGCCCAAGAGACCCAGTACTTC	CASSLAGQGAQETQYF
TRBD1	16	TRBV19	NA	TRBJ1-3	TGTGCCGGAGGACAGGGGGTCTCCGCCTCTGGAAACACCATATATTTT	CAGGQGVSASGNTIYF
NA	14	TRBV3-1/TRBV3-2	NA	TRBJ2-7	TGTGCCAGCAGCCTAGGGGGGGCCTCCTACGAGCAGTACTTC	CASSLGGASYEQYF
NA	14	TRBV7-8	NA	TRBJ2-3	TGTGCCAGCAGCCCCGGAGGGGGCACAGATACGCAGTATTTT	CASSPGGGTDTQYF
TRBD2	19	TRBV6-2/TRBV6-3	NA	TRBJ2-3	TGTGCCAGCAGTGGAGCCCTCGGACTAGCGGGAGTTGGCACAGATACGCAGTATTTT	CASSGALGLAGVGTDTQYF
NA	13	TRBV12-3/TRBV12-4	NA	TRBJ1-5	TGTGCCAGCAGTTGGACAGACAATCAGCCCCAGCATTTT	CASSWTDNQPQHF
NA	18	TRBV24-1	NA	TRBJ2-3	TGTGCCACCAGTGATTTTGTCAGAGTGGGAGGAGAGACAGATACGCAGTATTTT	CATSDFVRVGGETDTQYF
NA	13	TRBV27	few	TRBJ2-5	TGTGCCAGCAGTTTAGCACAGCAAGAGACCCAGTACTTC	CASSLAQQETQYF